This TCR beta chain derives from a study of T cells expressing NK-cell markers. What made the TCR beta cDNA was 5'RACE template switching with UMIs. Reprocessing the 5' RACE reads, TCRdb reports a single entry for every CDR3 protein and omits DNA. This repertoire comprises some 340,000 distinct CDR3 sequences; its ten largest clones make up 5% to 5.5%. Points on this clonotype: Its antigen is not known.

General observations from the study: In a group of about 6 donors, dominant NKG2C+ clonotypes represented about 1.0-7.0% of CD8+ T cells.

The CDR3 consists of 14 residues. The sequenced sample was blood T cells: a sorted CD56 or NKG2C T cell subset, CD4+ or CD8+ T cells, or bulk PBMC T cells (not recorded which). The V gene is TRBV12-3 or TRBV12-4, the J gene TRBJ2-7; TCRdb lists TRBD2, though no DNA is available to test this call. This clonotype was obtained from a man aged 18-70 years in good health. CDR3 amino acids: CASSPSAGSYEQYF.